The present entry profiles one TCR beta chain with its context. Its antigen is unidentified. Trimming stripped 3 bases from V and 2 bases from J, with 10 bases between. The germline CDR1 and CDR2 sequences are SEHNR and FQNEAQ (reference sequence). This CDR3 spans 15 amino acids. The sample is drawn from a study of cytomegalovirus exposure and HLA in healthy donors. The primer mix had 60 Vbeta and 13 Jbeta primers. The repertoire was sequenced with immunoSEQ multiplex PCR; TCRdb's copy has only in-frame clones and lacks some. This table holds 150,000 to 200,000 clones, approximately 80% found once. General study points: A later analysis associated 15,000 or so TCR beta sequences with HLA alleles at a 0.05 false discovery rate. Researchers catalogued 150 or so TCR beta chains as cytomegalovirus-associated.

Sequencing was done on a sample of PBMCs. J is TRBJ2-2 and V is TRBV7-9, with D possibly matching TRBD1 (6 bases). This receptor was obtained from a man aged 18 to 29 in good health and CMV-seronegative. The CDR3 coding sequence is TGTGCCAGCAGCTTGCCGGGACAAAACACCGGGGAGCTGTTTTTT. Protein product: CASSLPGQNTGELFF. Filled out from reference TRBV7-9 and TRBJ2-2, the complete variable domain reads DTGVSQNPRHKITKRGQNVTFRCDPISEHNRLYWYRQTLGQGPEFLTYFQNEAQLEKSRLLSDRFSAERPKGSFSTLEIQRTEQGDSAMYLCASSLPGQNTGELFFGEGSRLTVL.